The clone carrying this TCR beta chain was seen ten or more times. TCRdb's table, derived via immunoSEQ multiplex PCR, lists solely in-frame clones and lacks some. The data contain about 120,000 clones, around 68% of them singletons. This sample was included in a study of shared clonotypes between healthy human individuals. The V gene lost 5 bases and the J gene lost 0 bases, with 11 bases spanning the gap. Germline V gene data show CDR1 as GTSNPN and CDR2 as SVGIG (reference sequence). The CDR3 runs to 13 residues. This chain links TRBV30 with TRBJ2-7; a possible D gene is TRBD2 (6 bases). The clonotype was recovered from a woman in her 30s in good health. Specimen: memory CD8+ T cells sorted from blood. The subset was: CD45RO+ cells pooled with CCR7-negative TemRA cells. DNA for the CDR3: TGTGCCTGGGTTCCTAGCGTCTCCTACGAGCAGTACTTC. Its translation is CAWVPSVSYEQYF.